Following are 11 T cell receptor beta chains from one sample sequenced in a study of B cell selection in AIRE deficiency. Regulatory T cells were sorted as CD4+CD25hiCD127low/negative cells. Sequenced by immunoSEQ multiplex PCR; TCRdb stores in-frame clones only, minus some. The repertoire includes about 5,200 clones, 87% of them detected once, and around 2.8% sits in the top ten. The sample comprised Tregs sorted from PBMCs. These TCRs come from a human donor with AIRE deficiency.

The chain uses TRBV5-1 and TRBJ2-3; D gene uncertain. Between the trimmed V and J ends, which lost 1 base and 1 base, there was a span of 13 bases. CDR1 and CDR2 from the germline V gene are SGHRS and YFSETQ. This CDR3 comprises 16 residues. The CDR3, as DNA: TGCGCCAGCAGCTTGCCCCAAGGAGAACGCACAGATACGCAGTATTTT. Its translation: CASSLPQGERTDTQYF.

This clone appeared a few times. The chain combines TRBV21-1 with TRBJ1-1. TRBV21-1 is a listed pseudogene. The CDR3 sequence is 16 residues long. The CDR3: CASSFPGSTTETEAFF. As DNA, the CDR3 is TGTGCCAGCAGCTTCCCGGGATCTACCACGGAAACTGAAGCTTTCTTT.

The chain combines TRBV7-2 with TRBJ1-1; the D gene is possibly TRBD1 (6 bases). This CDR3 comprises 15 residues. CDR1 and CDR2 from the germline V gene are SGHTA and FQGNSA. V was clipped by 3 bases and J by 0 bases, with 11 bases between them. CDR3 DNA: TGTGCCAGCAGCTTTGACAGGTCCTTGAACACTGAAGCTTTCTTT. As protein: CASSFDRSLNTEAFF.

Here the CDR3 reads CASSGQGANNSPLHF. For the CDR3, the DNA is TGTGCCAGTAGTGGACAGGGGGCTAATAATTCACCCCTCCACTTT. The V call is TRBV19, the J call TRBJ1-6, with 11 bases that match TRBD1. The trim removed 5 bases at V and 5 bases at J, leaving 2 bases unmatched. There are 15 residues in the CDR3. Germline V gene sequence: CDR1 LNHDA, CDR2 SQIVND (reference sequence). The full variable domain, completed using reference TRBV19 and TRBJ1-6, is DGGITQSPKYLFRKEGQNVTLSCEQNLNHDAMYWYRQDPGQGLRLIYYSQIVNDFQKGDIAEGYSVSREKKESFPLTVTSAQKNPTAFYLCASSGQGANNSPLHFGNGTRLTVT.

The chain employs TRBV15 and TRBJ1-1; D unclear. Germline V lookup: CDR1 LNHNV, CDR2 YYDKDF (reference sequence). Trimming took 5 bases from V and 4 from J, leaving 11 bases between them. The CDR3 loop spans 13 amino acids. This CDR3 reads CATSLGVSTEAFF. DNA of the CDR3: TGTGCCACCAGCCTCGGGGTAAGCACTGAAGCTTTCTTT.

This rearrangement joins TRBV4-1 to TRBJ2-1; 9 bases are shared with TRBD2. Germline loops: CDR1 MGHRA, CDR2 YSYEKL. The V segment lost 0 bases and the J segment 7 bases; nucleotides outside the gene matches: 10. CDR3 length: 17 residues. CDR3 sequence reads: CASSQDRAGGLWNEQFF. In nucleotides, the CDR3 is TGCGCCAGCAGCCAAGACCGGGCGGGAGGGTTGTGGAATGAGCAGTTCTTC.

The chain links TRBV10-3 to TRBJ2-1, with 12 bases fitting TRBD1. The CDR3 spans 18 residues. Germline lookup yields CDR1 ENHRY and CDR2 SYGVKD. Trimming removed 6 bases from V and 0 bases from J; junction bases left unmatched: 9. The CDR3 reads CAIRPGQGAQSSYNEQFF. The CDR3 nucleotides are TGTGCCATCAGACCGGGACAGGGGGCTCAGAGCTCCTACAATGAGCAGTTCTTC.

This rearrangement joins TRBV7-9 to TRBJ1-2; maybe TRBD1 (6 bases). Germline V gene data show CDR1 as SEHNR and CDR2 as FQNEAQ (reference sequence). The CDR3 has 14 amino acids. Trimming removed 5 bases at V and 8 bases at J, with 18 bases between. The CDR3 bases are TGTGCCAGCAGCCGGGCTACAGGGATTAGGGGCTACACCTTC. Amino acid sequence: CASSRATGIRGYTF.

The chain links TRBV27 to TRBJ1-6, with D unclear. The CDR3 has 18 residues. Trimming shortened V by 3 bases and J by 12 bases, and 27 bases separated the two germline ends. Germline V gene sequence: CDR1 MNHEY, CDR2 SMNVEV (reference sequence). In DNA, the CDR3 is TGTGCCAGCAGTTTCGAGCAAAAGACAAAATTTCTTGTAGGACCCCTCCACTTT. Protein product: CASSFEQKTKFLVGPLHF.

This rearrangement joins TRBV7-1 to TRBJ2-1; 8 bases are shared with TRBD2. TRBV7-1 is reported as an ORF; its role is uncertain. Losses at the gene ends were 4 bases for V and 0 bases for J; bases not matched to a gene: 2. The CDR3 spans 15 residues. The CDR3, as DNA: TGTGCCAGCAGCTTGACTAGCGTCTCCTACAATGAGCAGTTCTTC. Encoded protein: CASSLTSVSYNEQFF.

The rearrangement links TRBV9 to TRBJ2-1; 10 bases agree with TRBD2. Germline V gene sequence: CDR1 SGDLS, CDR2 YYNGEE. J gave up 3 bases and V 0 bases, and 3 bases lay outside the gene matches. The CDR3 has 16 amino acids. CDR3 bases: TGTGCCAGCAGCGTAGTGCCTAGCGGGGGCTACAATGAGCAGTTCTTC. This codes for CASSVVPSGGYNEQFF.